This TCR beta chain was sequenced in a study of T cell responses to AZD1222 COVID-19 vaccine. In the study overall: It was second doses at about 4 or about 12 weeks that were pooled. Study results and limitations: Close to half of spike-specific TCRs reportedly recognize unmutated variant regions. Possibly, clonal diversity was underestimated; donors were largely white British and included more females. Just five or six AZD1222 recipients tested seropositive at baseline.

In regard to this clone: Its target is not known.

The CDR3 runs 17 residues. Trimming removed 8 bases from V and 4 bases from J; junction bases left unmatched: 18. Germline V gene lookup returns CDR1 SNHLY and CDR2 FYNNEI. The protocol was immunoSEQ multiplex PCR, while the TCRdb copy is restricted to in-frame clones and leaves out a portion. The sample holds around 140,000 clones, 90% to 95% seen once. The receptor was isolated from an adult in good health. The genes are TRBV2 and TRBJ1-2, with 8 bases fitting TRBD1. The sequences come from peripheral blood, collected on day 0 of AZD1222 vaccination. CDR3 coding DNA: TGTGCCAGCGAATCGGCAGGGGGCGACCAGTATGGCTATGGCTACACCTTC. Protein sequence: CASESAGGDQYGYGYTF. Full variable domain (rest looked up from reference TRBV2 and TRBJ1-2): EPEVTQTPSHQVTQMGQEVILRCVPISNHLYFYWYRQILGQKVEFLVSFYNNEISEKSEIFDDQFSVERPDGSNFTLKIRSTKLEDSAMYFCASESAGGDQYGYGYTFGSGTRLTVV.